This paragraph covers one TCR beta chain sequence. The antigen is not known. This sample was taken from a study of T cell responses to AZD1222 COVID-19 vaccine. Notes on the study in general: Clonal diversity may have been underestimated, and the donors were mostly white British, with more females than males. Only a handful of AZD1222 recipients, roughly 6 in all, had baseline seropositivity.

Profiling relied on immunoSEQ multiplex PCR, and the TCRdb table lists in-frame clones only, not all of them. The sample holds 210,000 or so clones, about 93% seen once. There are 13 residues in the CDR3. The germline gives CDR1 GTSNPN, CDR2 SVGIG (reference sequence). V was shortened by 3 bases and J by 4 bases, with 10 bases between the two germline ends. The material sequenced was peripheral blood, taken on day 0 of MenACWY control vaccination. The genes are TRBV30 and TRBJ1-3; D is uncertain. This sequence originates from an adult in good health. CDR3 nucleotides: TGTGCCTGGAGCGGCTTTTTGGGAAACACCATATATTTT. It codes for CAWSGFLGNTIYF.